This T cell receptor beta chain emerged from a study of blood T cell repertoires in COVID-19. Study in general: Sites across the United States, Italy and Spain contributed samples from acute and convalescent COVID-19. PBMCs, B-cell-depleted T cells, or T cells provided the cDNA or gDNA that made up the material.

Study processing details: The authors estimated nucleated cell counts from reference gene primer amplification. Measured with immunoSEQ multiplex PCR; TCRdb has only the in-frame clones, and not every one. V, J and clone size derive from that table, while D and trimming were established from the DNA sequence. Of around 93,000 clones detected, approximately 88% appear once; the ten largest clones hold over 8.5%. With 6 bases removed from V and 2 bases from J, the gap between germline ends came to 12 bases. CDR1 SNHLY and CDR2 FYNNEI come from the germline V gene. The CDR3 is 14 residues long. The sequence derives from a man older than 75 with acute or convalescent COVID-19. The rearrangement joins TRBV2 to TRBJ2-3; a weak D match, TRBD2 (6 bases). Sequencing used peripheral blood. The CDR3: CASRGDLHTDTQYF. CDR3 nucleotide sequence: TGTGCCAGCAGAGGGGACTTACACACAGATACGCAGTATTTT.